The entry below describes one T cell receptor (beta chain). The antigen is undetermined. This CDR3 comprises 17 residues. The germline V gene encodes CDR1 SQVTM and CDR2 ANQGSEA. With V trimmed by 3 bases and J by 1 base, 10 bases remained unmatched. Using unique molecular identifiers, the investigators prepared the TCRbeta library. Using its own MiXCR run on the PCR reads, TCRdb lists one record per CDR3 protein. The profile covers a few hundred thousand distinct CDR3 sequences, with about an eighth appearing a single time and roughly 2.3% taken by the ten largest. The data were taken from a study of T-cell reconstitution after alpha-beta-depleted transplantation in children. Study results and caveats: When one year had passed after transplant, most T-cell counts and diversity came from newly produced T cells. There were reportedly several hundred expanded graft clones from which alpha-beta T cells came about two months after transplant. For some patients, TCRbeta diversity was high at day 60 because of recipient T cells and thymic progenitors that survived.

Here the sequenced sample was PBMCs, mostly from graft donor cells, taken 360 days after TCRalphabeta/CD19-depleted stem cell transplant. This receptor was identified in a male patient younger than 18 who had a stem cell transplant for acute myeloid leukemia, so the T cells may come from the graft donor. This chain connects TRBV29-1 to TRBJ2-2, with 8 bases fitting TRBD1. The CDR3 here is CSVEMDREDRNTGELFF. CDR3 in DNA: TGCAGCGTTGAGATGGACAGGGAGGATAGGAACACCGGGGAGCTGTTTTTT.